This TCR beta chain was sequenced in a study of T cell changes during pregnancy in multiple sclerosis. The CDR3 has 15 amino acids. With V trimmed by 0 bases and J by 3 bases, 2 bases remained unmatched. Germline values: CDR1 SGHAT, CDR2 FQNNGV. Measured with immunoSEQ multiplex PCR; TCRdb has only the in-frame clones, and not every one. This table holds about 100,000 clones, almost 95% found once. This TCR derives from a female donor with multiple sclerosis, enrolled in a pregnancy study. The source material was peripheral blood, sampled before pregnancy. The chain employs TRBV11-2 and TRBJ2-7; TRBD2 aligns across 10 bases. CDR3 amino acids: CASSLEASGSYEQYF. The CDR3 DNA is TGTGCCAGCAGCTTAGAGGCTAGCGGGAGCTACGAGCAGTACTTC. Full variable domain (outside the CDR3, taken from reference TRBV11-2 and TRBJ2-7): EAGVAQSPRYKIIEKRQSVAFWCNPISGHATLYWYQQILGQGPKLLIQFQNNGVVDDSQLPKDRFSAERLKGVDSTLKIQPAKLEDSAVYLCASSLEASGSYEQYFGPGTRLTVT.